One T cell receptor (beta chain) is described in this entry. This clone was detected only a few times. Its antigen remains undetermined. Base quality data are lacking; no much larger clone is found one base away. This entry comes from a study of glioma-infiltrating T cells after dendritic cell vaccination (dated by TCRdb to 2015 to 2016). Study-wide context: The cohort included approximately 15 glioblastoma patients drawn from Phase I and II dendritic cell vaccination trials, of whom 9 were newly diagnosed and 6 had recurrent disease. Autologous tumor lysate-pulsed dendritic cell vaccination was administered to the patients between the early 2000s and the early 2010s. Deep sequencing of TCR beta CDR3 regions was used to quantify tumor-infiltrating lymphocyte content and compare tumor and blood repertoires in dendritic cell-vaccinated glioblastoma patients. The vaccine was prepared from monocyte-derived dendritic cells that were cultured for roughly seven days with IL-4 and GM-CSF and then pulsed overnight with autologous tumor lysate. Survival after dendritic cell vaccination was correlated with TCR sequencing metrics, including TIL content and tumor-blood repertoire overlap. Each patient got three intradermal injections of the dendritic cell vaccine, spaced at biweekly intervals, in the arm below the axilla.

Overall study results and their limits: TCR clonality showed no direct relationship with survival, which suggests that a diverse polyclonal response may be important. Higher estimated pretreatment TIL content predicted longer time to progression and overall survival after dendritic cell vaccination. The cohort was small and heterogeneous, and full blood and tumor sets were available for few patients, with initial-recurrent tumor pairs available for even fewer patients. The TCR overlap response model with three groups was called speculative and said to need prospective validation.

Selection of patients required sufficient residual fresh-frozen tumor tissue and over two years of available survival data. Molecular status otherwise varied across the glioblastoma patients, but none of them carried an isocitrate dehydrogenase mutation. PBMC were collected before vaccination, two weeks after the third vaccination, and at tumor progression if tumor progression occurred. Genomic DNA was extracted with the Qiagen DNeasy Blood extraction Kit. TCRB CDR3 regions were amplified from around 1.9 ug genomic DNA, or all available DNA if less, using the immunoSEQ assay. The multiplex PCR employed 60 forward primers targeting TCR V beta segments and 13 reverse primers targeting J beta segments. To estimate reads per starting template, synthetic control templates were spiked into each sample at limiting dilution. The Illumina HiSeq System generated sequencing reads of 87 bp. The authors' analysis ran thus. PCR and sequencing errors were removed by a nearest neighbor algorithm that merged closely related sequences. TCR overlap was defined as the percentage of unique tumor TCR beta sequences that were also present in the same patient's peripheral blood. Here the immuneACCESS table is served through TCRdb, limited to in-frame sequences with V and J called. Missing clones are a known gap in these copies; in checked studies unresolved V genes cover under half, and the rest lacks a known reason. V and J calls and clone size follow that table, whereas D and trimming were derived from the DNA. The sample table records about 73,000 clones; around 80% of these occur just once. Approximately 2.1% of the sample comes from the top ten.

This sample comprised blood, obtained before dendritic cell vaccination. This receptor was taken from a human donor with glioblastoma.

The DNA reads as follows: TGTGCCATCAGTGCACCGGGACAGGGGAGGACTGAAGCTTTCTTT. Its protein reads: CAISAPGQGRTEAFF. Recombination connected TRBV10-3 to TRBJ1-1; TRBD1 fits 10 bases in the junction. Trimming leaves V shorter by 4 bases and J shorter by 5 bases, with the junction holding 7 bases beyond the gene matches. The CDR3 contains 15 residues, cysteine and phenylalanine counted. Only the CDR3 part of the read is kept: 45 bases, read in frame from the first base. Sequences ENHRY (CDR1) and SYGVKD (CDR2) are obtained from the germline V gene.